The rows below give T cell receptor beta chains drawn from one sample of a study of CD8+CD57+ T cells in acquired aplastic anemia. In TCRdb, the reads were re-called with MiXCR into one record per CDR3 protein. The sample lists 100,000 to 150,000 distinct CDR3 sequences, over 30% seen once, with around 2.7% in the top ten. The sequencing input was sorted CD4+, CD8+, or CD8+CD57+ T cells (not recorded which) from PBMCs. The receptors were gathered from a human donor with aplastic anemia. The CDR3 runs from the conserved cysteine through the conserved F or W. The D gene is left open where the match is weak. Clone size is shown for a subset of rows, as once, few, many or a class of expanded clone.

TRBV6-2/TRBV6-3	.	TRBJ2-6	.	CASSYGTAPGANVLTF	TGTGCCAGCAGTTACGGAACGGCCCCTGGGGCCAACGTCCTGACTTTC
TRBV20-1	many	TRBJ2-1	TRBD2	CSARPTSGNYNEQFF	TGCAGTGCTAGACCCACTAGCGGGAACTACAATGAGCAGTTCTTC
TRBV18	many	TRBJ2-5	TRBD1	CASSPMDRGETQYF	TGTGCCAGCTCACCGATGGACAGGGGGGAGACCCAGTACTTC
TRBV20-1	.	TRBJ2-5	.	CSARGLGNQETQYF	TGCAGTGCTAGAGGGTTGGGCAACCAAGAGACCCAGTACTTC
TRBV27	many	TRBJ1-2	TRBD1	CASRPSGGVGYTF	TGTGCCAGCAGGCCGTCAGGGGGGGTTGGCTACACCTTC
TRBV15	once	TRBJ1-1	.	CATSRRGMDTEAFF	TGCGCCACCAGCCGCAGGGGTATGGACACTGAAGCTTTCTTT
TRBV20-1	many	TRBJ1-1	.	CSPSIPGTQNTEAFF	TGCAGTCCTTCCATCCCCGGGACACAAAACACTGAAGCTTTCTTT
TRBV11-2	many	TRBJ1-2	.	CASSRSSAASLYGYTF	TGTGCCAGCAGCAGATCCTCGGCCGCCTCCCTCTATGGCTACACCTTC
TRBV7-2	many	TRBJ1-3	.	CASTSRWGNTIYF	TGTGCCAGCACCTCCAGGTGGGGAAACACCATATATTTT
TRBV15	.	TRBJ2-5	.	CATRLGGGLQETQYF	TGTGCCACCAGACTGGGGGGGGGCCTTCAAGAGACCCAGTACTTC
TRBV5-4	.	TRBJ1-1	.	CASSLVEGGTEAFF	TGTGCCAGCAGCTTGGTGGAGGGCGGGACTGAAGCTTTCTTT
TRBV5-1	many	TRBJ1-1	.	CASSLEQGMNTEAFF	TGTGCCAGCAGCTTGGAGCAGGGCATGAACACTGAAGCTTTCTTT
TRBV7-9	many	TRBJ1-5	TRBD1	CASSLGTGTLNQPQHF	TGTGCCAGCAGCTTGGGGACAGGGACCCTTAATCAGCCCCAGCATTTT